These 7 T cell receptor beta chains were all obtained from the same sample, sequenced in a study of OX40 agonist ivuxolimab in advanced cancers. Clones were sequenced by immunoSEQ multiplex PCR, and TCRdb holds only the in-frame ones, with some missing. The sample has roughly 62,000 clones, around 84% seen once; the top ten hold 3.5% to 4%. The specimen comprised CD4+ or CD8+ T cells sorted from blood, sampled in a trial of the OX40 agonist ivuxolimab. Receptors were obtained from an adult with an advanced solid tumor such as melanoma, head and neck, liver or kidney cancer.

The genes are TRBV19 and TRBJ2-1, with D perhaps TRBD2 (5 bases). The CDR3 extends over 15 amino acids. V shed 6 bases and J shed 7 bases, with 19 bases lying between them. Germline V gene data show CDR1 as LNHDA and CDR2 as SQIVND (reference sequence). The CDR3 loop reads CASSPVSAGNNEQFF. CDR3 sequence (DNA): TGTGCCAGTAGCCCGGTCTCGGCGGGCAATAATGAGCAGTTCTTC.

This clone has just one count. V usage is TRBV9 and J usage is TRBJ2-2; TRBD1 might be the D (6 bases). Between the trimmed V and J ends, which lost 3 bases and 6 bases, there was a span of 9 bases. Germline V lookup: CDR1 SGDLS, CDR2 YYNGEE. This CDR3 comprises 13 residues. This chain's CDR3 is CASSDRVSGELFF. In DNA, the CDR3 is TGTGCCAGCAGCGACAGGGTCTCCGGGGAGCTGTTTTTT. Full variable domain (missing parts from reference TRBV9 and TRBJ2-2): DSGVTQTPKHLITATGQRVTLRCSPRSGDLSVYWYQQSLDQGLQFLIQYYNGEERAKGNILERFSAQQFPDLHSELNLSSLELGDSALYFCASSDRVSGELFFGEGSRLTVL.

This clone has only one observation. The chain joins TRBV6-5 to TRBJ2-1; 11 positions agree with TRBD2. The CDR3 is 15 amino acids. Germline V lookup: CDR1 MNHEY, CDR2 SVGAGI. The trim removed 5 bases at V and 6 bases at J, leaving 6 bases unmatched. The CDR3 DNA reads as TGTGCCAGCAGTCCCGGGACTAGCGGACCCAATGAGCAGTTCTTC. Translated, it gives CASSPGTSGPNEQFF.

This clone was detected a few times. The chain links TRBV5-4 to TRBJ2-2; 7 nucleotides agree with TRBD1. The CDR3 runs 18 residues. The germline V gene encodes CDR1 SGHNT and CDR2 YYREEE (reference sequence). J gave up 4 bases and V 4 bases, and 16 bases lay outside the gene matches. The CDR3 DNA is TGTGCCAGCAGCCCGATCCCATTGACAGGGCGAGGCACCGGGGAGCTGTTTTTT. This codes for CASSPIPLTGRGTGELFF. Variable domain in full (rest from reference TRBV5-4 and TRBJ2-2): ETGVTQSPTHLIKTRGQQVTLRCSSQSGHNTVSWYQQALGQGPQFIFQYYREEENGRGNFPPRFSGLQFPNYSSELNVNALELDDSALYLCASSPIPLTGRGTGELFFGEGSRLTVL.

V is TRBV19 and J is TRBJ2-5; 15 bases are shared with TRBD2. V was clipped by 4 bases and J by 5 bases; unmatched bases: 5. This CDR3 region has 16 residues. Germline lookup yields CDR1 LNHDA and CDR2 SQIVND (reference sequence). This CDR3 is CASSRSGLAGGETQYF. CDR3 nucleotides: TGTGCCAGTAGTAGATCCGGACTAGCGGGGGGGGAGACCCAGTACTTC.

This chain joins TRBV7-9 and TRBJ1-1; 10 nucleotides line up with TRBD1. Germline V gene sequence: CDR1 SEHNR, CDR2 FQNEAQ (reference sequence). J gave up 6 bases and V 5 bases, and 6 bases lay outside the gene matches. The CDR3 has 14 residues. This CDR3 reads CASSPDRGYPEAFF. The CDR3 region has the DNA TGTGCCAGCAGCCCGGACAGGGGGTACCCTGAAGCTTTCTTT. The full variable domain, in which reference TRBV7-9 and TRBJ1-1 provide the parts outside the CDR3, is DTGVSQNPRHKITKRGQNVTFRCDPISEHNRLYWYRQTLGQGPEFLTYFQNEAQLEKSRLLSDRFSAERPKGSFSTLEIQRTEQGDSAMYLCASSPDRGYPEAFFGQGTRLTVV.

The genes are TRBV28 and TRBJ2-7, with unresolved D. Germline V gene lookup returns CDR1 MDHEN and CDR2 SYDVKM. The CDR3 contains 13 residues. Trimming cost V 7 bases and J 0 bases, with 10 bases left between them. CDR3 sequence: CASINTASYEQYF. The CDR3 DNA sequence: TGTGCCAGCATCAACACAGCCTCCTACGAGCAGTACTTC.